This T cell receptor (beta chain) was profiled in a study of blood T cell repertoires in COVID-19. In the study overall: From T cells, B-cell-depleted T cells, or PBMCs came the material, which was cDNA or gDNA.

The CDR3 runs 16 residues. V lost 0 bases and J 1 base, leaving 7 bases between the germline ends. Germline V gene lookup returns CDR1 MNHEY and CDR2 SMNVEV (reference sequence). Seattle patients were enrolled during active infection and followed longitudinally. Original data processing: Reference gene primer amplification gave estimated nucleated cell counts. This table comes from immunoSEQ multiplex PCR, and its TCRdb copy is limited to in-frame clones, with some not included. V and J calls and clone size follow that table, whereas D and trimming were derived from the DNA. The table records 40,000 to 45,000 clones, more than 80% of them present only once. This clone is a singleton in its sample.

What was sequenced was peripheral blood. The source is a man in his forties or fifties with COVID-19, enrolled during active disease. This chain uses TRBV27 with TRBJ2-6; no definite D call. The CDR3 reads CASSLSQTSGANVLTF. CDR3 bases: TGTGCCAGCAGTTTATCGCAGACTTCTGGGGCCAACGTCCTGACTTTC.